This T cell receptor (beta chain) was captured in a study of spatial heterogeneity in lung cancer. The wider study: Compared with alpha-chain sequences, beta-chain sequences were consistently detected in greater numbers.

The CDR3 consists of 14 residues. The germline V and J ends were trimmed by 5 bases and 4 bases, with 14 bases remaining between them. In germline, CDR1 is LGHDT, CDR2 YNNKEL (reference sequence). TCRdb reanalysed the 5' RACE reads using MiXCR and keeps one entry per CDR3 protein. Altogether about 14,000 distinct CDR3 sequences are present, about 9.5% being singletons, with the ten largest covering 25% to 30%. The sample holds many counts of this clonotype. Noted time point: sample taken at primary tumor resection. The study sequenced unsorted whole RNA from tumor, nontumor lung or frozen PBMC. This receptor was identified in a male donor with early-stage non-small cell lung cancer. The V and J genes are TRBV3-1 and TRBJ2-5, with D perhaps matching TRBD1 (5 bases). The source material was PBMCs, sampled at surgery. The CDR3 DNA follows: TGTGCCAGCAGCAACCGACAAGGGGCAGAGACCCAGTACTTC. Amino acids: CASSNRQGAETQYF.